This T cell receptor (beta chain) is drawn from a study of blood T cell repertoires in COVID-19. Study background: Sites in the United States, Italy and Spain provided acute and convalescent COVID-19 samples. Sample material is recorded as cDNA or gDNA derived from T cells, B-cell-depleted T cells, or PBMCs.

In Seattle, patients joined the study during active infection and were tracked longitudinally. Authors' analysis steps: Estimated nucleated cell counts came from reference gene primer amplification. The table came from immunoSEQ multiplex PCR; TCRdb's copy has only in-frame clones and leaves some out. V, J and clone size reflect that table, while D and trimming were determined from the DNA. The sample holds about 250,000 clones, approximately 88% seen once. This clone was observed once. Germline CDR1 and CDR2: KGHSH and LQKENI. CDR3 length: 15 residues. V lost 2 bases, J lost 2 bases, and 13 bases lay in between.

The receptor was isolated from a woman aged 30 to 39 with COVID-19, enrolled during active disease. Sequenced input: peripheral blood. The rearrangement joins TRBV18 to TRBJ2-7; maybe TRBD2 (6 bases). CDR3 nucleotides: TGTGCCAGCTCACCAAAGCTGGCGGGGACCTACGAGCAGTACTTC. Translated, it gives CASSPKLAGTYEQYF.